Listed here are 31 T cell receptor beta chains from one sample, sequenced in a study of blood T cells in healthy people across ages (dated by TCRdb to the mid-2010s). Library generation was performed with 5' RACE. Sequencing instrument: Illumina HiSeq 2500. A second PCR of roughly 6 to 11 cycles was run with a J-beta primer mix and a sample-barcoded 5' primer. Starting from the raw public reads, TCRdb applied fastp trimming at Q25, assembled clones with MiXCR and retained in-frame beta chains. Each CDR3 protein appears once, grouped with its most common genes and DNA. For this sample the table gives 1.5 million or so distinct CDR3 sequences, of which 42% were detected only once. In total, the top ten clones hold roughly 3.7% of the sample. Sequenced sample: blood. The receptors were sampled from a woman under 30 in good health.

At least ten counts were recorded for this clonotype. The chain couples TRBV6-5 to TRBJ2-3; TRBD1 might be the D (5 bases). Germline assignment: CDR1 MNHEY and CDR2 SVGAGI. This CDR3 contains 12 residues. The V end lost 6 bases, the J end lost 5 bases, and 9 bases lay between the germline ends. CDR3 sequence reads: CASSPDRDTQYF. The CDR3 DNA sequence: TGTGCCAGCAGCCCCGACAGAGATACGCAGTATTTT.

V usage is TRBV7-9 and J usage is TRBJ1-1; TRBD1 aligns across 9 bases. This CDR3 region has 14 residues. The ends lost 1 base at V and 5 bases at J; junction bases unmatched: 2. CDR1 and CDR2 (germline): SEHNR, FQNEAQ (reference sequence). Here the CDR3 DNA reads TGTGCCAGCAGCTTAGGGACAGGGGTTACTGAAGCTTTCTTT. Its translation: CASSLGTGVTEAFF.

This clonotype came up a few times. A much more abundant neighbour one base away suggests this may be a read error. The chain is built from TRBV6-5 and TRBJ2-1, with D unresolved. There are 14 residues in the CDR3. Trimming pared 2 bases from V and 9 bases from J, leaving 14 bases between. In germline, CDR1 is MNHEY, CDR2 SVGAGI. The CDR3 spells CASSYLSRHGEQFF. The CDR3 nucleotides are TGTGCCAGCAGTTACCTTAGCAGGCACGGTGAGCAGTTCTTC.

This clonotype was observed a handful of times. The CDR3 reads CASSERSGGRNEQFF. CDR3 in DNA: TGTGCCAGCAGTGAACGCTCAGGGGGTAGGAATGAGCAGTTCTTC. V gene TRBV25-1 combines with J gene TRBJ2-1; 7 nucleotides agree with TRBD1. Germline V gene data show CDR1 as MGHDK and CDR2 as SYGVNS. This CDR3 contains 15 residues. V shed 2 bases and J 7 bases; nucleotides not matched to a gene: 8.

The CDR3 here is CSVEMGVVNIQYF. The CDR3 DNA is TGCAGCGTTGAGATGGGGGTTGTGAACATTCAGTACTTC. The V call is TRBV29-1, the J call TRBJ2-4, with D perhaps given as TRBD1 or TRBD2 (5 bases each). Between the trimmed V and J ends, which lost 3 bases and 7 bases, there was a span of 13 bases. Germline V gene data show CDR1 as SQVTM and CDR2 as ANQGSEA. The CDR3 runs to 13 residues.

A note on this clonotype: Being one base from a much bigger clone, this may be a read error. The chain joins TRBV3-1 to TRBJ1-2; 8 bases are shared with TRBD1. The CDR3 loop spans 18 amino acids. The V and J ends lost 4 bases and 0 bases, in that order; junction bases with no gene match: 13. Germline V gene sequence: CDR1 LGHDT, CDR2 YNNKEL (reference sequence). CDR3 coding DNA: TGTGCCAGCAGCCGTGGGGACAGGCGTGGCAGTACTAACTATGGCTACACCTTC. Amino acid sequence: CASSRGDRRGSTNYGYTF.

The J gene is TRBJ2-3, the V gene TRBV7-2; 7 positions agree with TRBD2. The germline gives CDR1 SGHTA, CDR2 FQGNSA. Trimming took 5 bases from V and 0 from J; bases not matched to a gene: 11. The CDR3 spans 17 residues. The CDR3 sequence is CASSEPKLAGSTDTQYF. The CDR3 coding sequence is TGTGCCAGCAGCGAACCCAAGTTAGCGGGCAGCACAGATACGCAGTATTTT.

This clonotype was counted a few times. This rearrangement joins TRBV2 to TRBJ1-1; possible D gene TRBD1, 6 bases. V lost 5 bases to trimming and J lost 11 bases, with 18 bases between them. CDR1 and CDR2 (germline): SNHLY, FYNNEI. The CDR3 has 13 amino acids. The CDR3 sequence is CASSPEGGGGAFF. The CDR3 nucleotides read TGTGCCAGCAGTCCCGAGGGGGGCGGCGGGGCTTTCTTT.

In this sample, this clonotype turned up a few times. The V and J genes are TRBV3-1 and TRBJ2-7; D might be TRBD1 or TRBD2, each matching 5 bases. From germline, CDR1 is LGHDT and CDR2 YNNKEL (reference sequence). V lost 3 bases, J lost 3 bases, and 12 bases lay in between. There are 14 residues in the CDR3. The CDR3 is CASSHRDRLYEQYF. DNA of the CDR3: TGTGCCAGCAGCCACCGGGACCGCCTCTACGAGCAGTACTTC.

The chain has TRBV2 and TRBJ1-4; perhaps TRBD1 as D (5 bases). Germline lookup yields CDR1 SNHLY and CDR2 FYNNEI. Between the trimmed V and J ends, which lost 4 bases and 7 bases, there was a span of 13 bases. The CDR3 totals 14 residues. The CDR3 DNA sequence: TGTGCCAGCAGTGCCGGGACCGTCCTTGAAAAACTGTTTTTT. Its translation is CASSAGTVLEKLFF.

J is TRBJ2-5 and V is TRBV6-1; 7 nucleotides line up with TRBD1. The better agreement between TRBJ2-7 and the DNA end casts doubt on the J call. The CDR3 has 15 residues. Germline loops: CDR1 MNHNS, CDR2 SASEGT. In DNA form, the CDR3 reads TGTGCCAGCAGTGCCACAGGGGCATTGGTGGACGAGCAGTACTTC. Translating gives CASSATGALVDEQYF.

This clonotype has just a few counts. The chain carries TRBV29-1 and TRBJ1-2; 9 bases align to TRBD1. The CDR3 extends over 13 amino acids. V gave up 4 bases and J gave up 1 base; unmatched junction bases: 1. Germline V gene lookup returns CDR1 SQVTM and CDR2 ANQGSEA. The CDR3 DNA is TGCAGCGTTGGACAGGGGGTTAACTATGGCTACACCTTC. It translates to CSVGQGVNYGYTF.

This clonotype was seen a few times. V is TRBV27 and J is TRBJ2-7, with D possibly called TRBD1 or TRBD2 (5 bases each). The CDR3 has 13 amino acids. Trimming left V 11 bases short and J 1 base short, with 15 bases between. Germline lookup yields CDR1 MNHEY and CDR2 SMNVEV (reference sequence). CDR3: CAVHRDGSYEQYF. The CDR3 DNA is TGTGCCGTCCACCGGGACGGGTCCTACGAGCAGTACTTC.

This clonotype was seen repeatedly, ten times or more. The genes are TRBV20-1 and TRBJ1-4, with D unresolved. Trimming left V 0 bases short and J 7 bases short, with 12 bases between. Germline assignment: CDR1 DFQATT and CDR2 SNEGSKA (reference sequence). This CDR3 is 14 amino acids long. CDR3 sequence reads: CSARDLHLIEKLFF. The CDR3 bases are TGCAGTGCTAGAGATCTGCACCTGATTGAAAAACTGTTTTTT.

This clonotype was detected only a few times. This sequence joins TRBV4-2 and TRBJ2-1, with 9 bases matching TRBD2. This CDR3 comprises 16 residues. Germline-derived CDR1 and CDR2 are LGHNA and YNFKEQ. V lost 0 bases to trimming and J lost 5 bases; unmatched junction nucleotides: 5. The CDR3 bases are TGTGCCAGCAGCCAAGAAGCAGCGGGAGGAGACAATGAGCAGTTCTTC. Protein product: CASSQEAAGGDNEQFF.

This chain joins TRBV9 and TRBJ2-1; 7 bases map to TRBD2. Trimming removed 1 base from V and 9 bases from J; junction bases left unmatched: 7. The CDR3 has 14 amino acids. Germline values: CDR1 SGDLS, CDR2 YYNGEE. CDR3 in DNA: TGTGCCAGCAGCGTATTCAGCGGGAAGAGTGAGCAGTTCTTC. Protein product: CASSVFSGKSEQFF.

This clonotype has just a few counts. The germline gene is not matched at one end of the junction; a read error may be the cause. In DNA form, the CDR3 reads TGTGCCAGCAGCTTAGTTCCAACTAGGGACAGGAGCTCCGACGAGCAGTACTTC. This encodes CASSLVPTRDRSSDEQYF. V is TRBV7-9 and J is TRBJ2-7; TRBD1 agrees at 8 bases. CDR1 and CDR2 (germline): SEHNR, FQNEAQ (reference sequence). This CDR3 spans 18 amino acids.

The chain has TRBV29-1 and TRBJ2-7, with 8 positions matching TRBD2. From germline, CDR1 is SQVTM and CDR2 ANQGSEA. Trimming at V came to 6 bases and at J to 7 bases, leaving 14 bases not matched to a gene. This CDR3 spans 14 amino acids. The DNA of the CDR3 is TGCAGCGTGATGACTAGCGCGAGATACAATGAGCAGTACTTC. Residues: CSVMTSARYNEQYF.

The V gene is TRBV7-9, the J gene TRBJ2-1; a weak D match, TRBD2 (6 bases). This CDR3 has 15 residues. CDR1 and CDR2 (germline): SEHNR, FQNEAQ (reference sequence). V was trimmed by 5 bases and J by 10 bases, leaving 21 bases between them. CDR3 nucleotides: TGTGCCAGCAGCCGGGACTGGGGGGAGGCGAGAGAGCAGTTCTTC. This codes for CASSRDWGEAREQFF.

This rearrangement joins TRBV20-1 to TRBJ1-2; the D is unclear. Deletions cut 0 bases from V and 8 bases from J, with 13 bases between. The CDR3 is 13 amino acids. CDR1 DFQATT and CDR2 SNEGSKA come from the germline V gene (reference sequence). CDR3 nucleotide sequence: TGCAGTGCTAGAGATCTCCAGGCCTGGGGCTACACCTTC. Protein: CSARDLQAWGYTF.

This clonotype was detected a few times. The chain links TRBV24-1 to TRBJ1-2; D is unclear. Per the germline V gene, CDR1 is KGHDR and CDR2 is SFDVKD. The V end was cut by 7 bases, the J end by 11 bases, with 16 bases between. CDR3 length equals 12 residues. The CDR3 nucleotides read TGTGCCACCAGCCCGGACGGTCTTGGTTACACCTTC. Translated: CATSPDGLGYTF.

J is TRBJ2-3 and V is TRBV20-1; 8 bases are shared with TRBD2. The CDR3 loop spans 16 amino acids. J gave up 11 bases and V 0 bases, and 16 bases lay outside the gene matches. Germline CDR1 DFQATT, CDR2 SNEGSKA (reference sequence). CDR3 sequence reads: CSARDMAGGLGLGQYF. CDR3 sequence (DNA): TGCAGTGCTAGAGATATGGCGGGGGGTTTAGGATTAGGGCAGTATTTT.

The gene calls are TRBV6-2 or TRBV6-3 and TRBJ2-1, with TRBD2 matching 8 bases. CDR3 length: 14 residues. V was clipped by 10 bases and J by 9 bases; unmatched bases: 14. Germline assignment: CDR1 MNHEY and CDR2 SVGEGT. Written as DNA, the CDR3 is TGTGCCATCCGACCATCGGGGGGGCGAGTTGAGCAGTTCTTC. Residues: CAIRPSGGRVEQFF.

Ten or more counts support this clonotype. This chain links TRBV10-3 with TRBJ1-2; D unclear. V lost 0 bases and J lost 3, with 8 bases in between. The germline V gene has CDR1 ENHRY and CDR2 SYGVKD. The CDR3 contains 14 residues. In nucleotides, the CDR3 is TGTGCCATCAGTGAGTCGTTTCCGGACTATGGCTACACCTTC. It codes for CAISESFPDYGYTF.

This clonotype was picked up a small number of times. The chain uses TRBV28 and TRBJ1-4, with unresolved D. The CDR3 is 13 amino acids. Germline V gene sequence: CDR1 MDHEN, CDR2 SYDVKM. Trimming left V 2 bases short and J 6 bases short, with 7 bases between. The CDR3 DNA reads as TGTGCCAGCAGTTTAGCCAGCTATGAAAAACTGTTTTTT. Translation gives CASSLASYEKLFF.

This clonotype has a count of ten or more. The chain joins TRBV11-2 to TRBJ2-3; D is perhaps TRBD1 (7 bases). The CDR3 loop spans 15 amino acids. Germline V lookup: CDR1 SGHAT, CDR2 FQNNGV. The V gene lost 1 base and the J gene lost 4 bases, with 12 bases spanning the gap. As DNA, the CDR3 is TGTGCCAGCAGCTTAGGGCCCAGGGGGGCAGATACGCAGTATTTT. Residues: CASSLGPRGADTQYF.

Only one count was recorded for this clonotype. The chain carries TRBV20-1 and TRBJ2-7; D perhaps matches TRBD2 (5 bases). V was clipped by 1 base and J by 3 bases, with 10 bases between them. The CDR3 has 13 residues. Germline loops: CDR1 DFQATT, CDR2 SNEGSKA (reference sequence). The CDR3 loop reads CSARVLTNYEQYF. CDR3 sequence (DNA): TGCAGTGCTAGAGTGCTGACTAACTACGAGCAGTACTTC.

This clonotype showed up many times. The chain links TRBV9 to TRBJ1-4; possible D gene TRBD1, 6 bases. V was clipped by 4 bases and J by 4 bases, with 11 bases between them. CDR3 length: 14 amino acids. Germline V gene sequence: CDR1 SGDLS, CDR2 YYNGEE. CDR3 sequence (DNA): TGTGCCAGCAGCCCTGGGACACTTAATGAAAAACTGTTTTTT. This gives the protein CASSPGTLNEKLFF.

J is TRBJ2-2 and V is TRBV20-1; 9 nucleotides align to TRBD2. The V and J ends lost 5 bases and 1 base, in that order; junction bases with no gene match: 2. The CDR3 length is 14 residues. CDR1 DFQATT and CDR2 SNEGSKA come from the germline V gene (reference sequence). This chain's CDR3 is CSAELAGNTGELFF. As DNA, the CDR3 is TGCAGTGCTGAACTAGCGGGGAACACCGGGGAGCTGTTTTTT.

The chain links TRBV15 to TRBJ2-1; D is unclear. The tail of the sequence fits TRBJ2-7 better, so the J call may be wrong. Looked up from germline, CDR1 is LNHNV and CDR2 is YYDKDF (reference sequence). CDR3 size: 12 residues. The chain's CDR3 is CATSTGYNEQYF. CDR3 nucleotides: TGTGCCACCAGCACCGGCTACAATGAGCAGTACTTC.

This chain joins TRBV6-2 or TRBV6-3 and TRBJ1-6; 9 bases fit TRBD1. V lost 8 bases to trimming and J lost 7 bases; unmatched junction nucleotides: 3. CDR1 is MNHEY and CDR2 is SVGEGT in the germline V gene. The CDR3 covers 13 residues. CDR3 residues: CASGDRANSPLHF. The CDR3 DNA follows: TGTGCCAGCGGGGACAGGGCCAATTCACCCCTCCACTTT.